The count of the clone carrying this T cell receptor beta chain is one. The sample is drawn from a study of blood T cell repertoires in COVID-19. Background on the study: The origin of the acute and convalescent COVID-19 samples was the United States, Italy and Spain.

V shed 1 base, J shed 0 bases, and the junction held 3 bases outside the gene matches. The CDR3 loop spans 15 amino acids. Germline V gives CDR1 GTSNPN, CDR2 SVGIG (reference sequence). This table comes from immunoSEQ multiplex PCR, and its TCRdb copy is limited to in-frame clones, with some not included. The sample shows some 430,000 clones, 90% of them seen only once. This receptor was identified in a man in his late teens or twenties who had recovered from COVID-19. The sequenced sample was PBMCs or T cells enriched from blood (not recorded which). The chain couples TRBV30 to TRBJ2-3, with 8 bases aligning to TRBD2. DNA for the CDR3: TGTGCCTGGAGTGGGATAGCGGGAAGCACAGATACGCAGTATTTT. Protein: CAWSGIAGSTDTQYF.